These 9 T cell receptor beta chains were all obtained from the same sample, sequenced in a study of T-cell memory formation after mild COVID-19. TCRdb processed the 5' RACE reads anew with MiXCR; each CDR3 protein has one entry. The sample has roughly 180,000 distinct CDR3 sequences, more than 9% seen once. Sequences were obtained from PBMCs or a T cell subset sorted from them (not recorded which). These receptors were collected from a man aged 18 to 30 who had mild COVID-19 (a few samples of this study predate the infection). Cell type and time point are not known.

This clonotype was detected many times. The V call is TRBV6-2 or TRBV6-3, the J call TRBJ2-1; D unresolved. Germline CDR1 is MNHEY and CDR2 is SVGEGT. The CDR3 totals 14 residues. Between the trimmed V and J ends, which lost 6 bases and 0 bases, there was a span of 9 bases. The chain's CDR3 is CASSGPGSYNEQFF. The CDR3 DNA sequence: TGTGCCAGCAGCGGGCCCGGCTCCTACAATGAGCAGTTCTTC.

V usage is TRBV11-2 and J usage is TRBJ2-3, with D possibly called TRBD1 or TRBD2 (6 bases each). The CDR3 is 13 residues long. Trimming stripped 3 bases from V and 5 bases from J, with 9 bases between. Germline assignment: CDR1 SGHAT and CDR2 FQNNGV. The CDR3 spells CASSFRGQDTQYF. In nucleotides, the CDR3 is TGTGCCAGCAGCTTCCGGGGGCAAGATACGCAGTATTTT.

The chain uses TRBV18 and TRBJ2-3; D remains ambiguous. The length of the CDR3 is 13 residues. Trimming took 4 bases from V and 7 from J, leaving 12 bases between them. The germline V gene has CDR1 KGHSH and CDR2 LQKENI. The DNA of the CDR3 is TGTGCCAGCTCACAAGAAATACAAAATACGCAGTATTTT. Amino acid sequence: CASSQEIQNTQYF.

V and J are TRBV7-2 and TRBJ1-1, with unresolved D. Trimming removed 0 bases at V and 0 bases at J, with 11 bases between. Germline V gene lookup returns CDR1 SGHTA and CDR2 FQGNSA. The CDR3 length is 16 residues. DNA for the CDR3: TGTGCCAGCAGCTTAGCCGCGTTTGGTGTGAACACTGAAGCTTTCTTT. Amino acid sequence: CASSLAAFGVNTEAFF.

This clonotype was detected only a few times. This chain uses TRBV4-1 with TRBJ2-7; a weak D match, TRBD2 (6 bases). The germline V gene has CDR1 MGHRA and CDR2 YSYEKL. With 0 bases removed from V and 3 bases from J, the gap between germline ends came to 12 bases. CDR3 length equals 15 residues. CDR3 sequence reads: CASSQDAGLFYEQYF. The CDR3, as DNA: TGCGCCAGCAGCCAAGATGCGGGATTGTTCTACGAGCAGTACTTC.

The V and J genes are TRBV4-2 and TRBJ2-3, with 9 bases matching TRBD2. CDR1 LGHNA and CDR2 YNFKEQ come from the germline V gene. This CDR3 region has 15 residues. Losses at the gene ends were 4 bases for V and 4 bases for J; bases not matched to a gene: 6. Written as DNA, the CDR3 is TGTGCCAGCAGCCCAGTAGCGGGGGCGTCAGATACGCAGTATTTT. Translating it yields CASSPVAGASDTQYF.

Only one count was recorded for this clonotype. V gene TRBV7-2 combines with J gene TRBJ1-3; no clear D. The CDR3 covers 15 residues. CDR1 and CDR2 from the germline V gene are SGHTA and FQGNSA. The germline V and J ends were trimmed by 5 bases and 3 bases, with 14 bases remaining between them. The CDR3 loop is CASSPGVVGGNTIYF. CDR3 nucleotide sequence: TGTGCCAGCAGCCCGGGAGTTGTGGGTGGAAACACCATATATTTT.

The chain joins TRBV4-1 to TRBJ1-5; D possibly corresponds to TRBD1 (6 bases). Per the germline V gene, CDR1 is MGHRA and CDR2 is YSYEKL. This CDR3 comprises 16 residues. The germline V and J ends were trimmed by 1 base and 1 base, with 11 bases remaining between them. CDR3 amino acids: CASSQGTGLSNQPQHF. For the CDR3, the DNA is TGCGCCAGCAGCCAAGGTACAGGGTTGAGCAATCAGCCCCAGCATTTT.

There are a few counts of this clonotype. V gene TRBV20-1 combines with J gene TRBJ2-1; D not resolved. The V end lost 3 bases, the J end lost 1 base, and 10 bases lay between the germline ends. The CDR3 loop spans 14 amino acids. The germline V gene encodes CDR1 DFQATT and CDR2 SNEGSKA (reference sequence). CDR3 region: CSASRGGSYNEQFF. The CDR3 DNA follows: TGCAGTGCTAGCCGAGGCGGTTCCTACAATGAGCAGTTCTTC.